The rows below give T cell receptor beta chains drawn from one sample of a study of blood T cell repertoires in COVID-19. Sequencing was performed with immunoSEQ multiplex PCR; in TCRdb, only in-frame clones are kept and a portion is missing. The data contain about 180,000 clones, roughly 89% of them singletons. The sequenced sample was PBMCs or T cells enriched from blood (not recorded which). These receptors all stem from a middle-aged woman with acute COVID-19. CDR3s include the opening cysteine and the closing phenylalanine or tryptophan. Part of the rows lack a size; the others show once, few, many or a class for expanded clones.

j_call clone_size v_call cdr3_aa
TRBJ2-1 . TRBV9 CASSVEGPFHNEQFF
TRBJ1-1 . TRBV7-9 CASSFTTGLTEAFF
TRBJ1-1 . TRBV28 CASSSMGRSEAFF
TRBJ1-1 . TRBV2 CASSGGGTEAFF
TRBJ1-6 . TRBV4-1 CASSQDPLGGANNSPLHF
TRBJ2-4 once TRBV2 CASRDREWGAKNIQYF
TRBJ2-5 . TRBV11-2 CASSLVRGLAGYQETQYF
TRBJ1-3 . TRBV27 CASSITREARNTIYF
TRBJ2-2 few TRBV27 CASSLSGQGVVGELFF
TRBJ1-1 . TRBV2 CASSGVLNTEAFF
TRBJ2-1 . TRBV4-2 CASSQDPLAGANEQFF
TRBJ2-1 . TRBV6-6 CASTPFEDRGGNEQFF
TRBJ1-2 . TRBV12-3/TRBV12-4 CASSHRDGYGYTF
TRBJ1-6 . TRBV5-4 CASSLRQVPGHF
TRBJ2-3 . TRBV25-1 CASSDPSGDTQYF
TRBJ2-3 . TRBV28 CASGAGIGGTDTQYF
TRBJ1-5 once TRBV27 CASRTPGTGSKEPKKHNQPQHF
TRBJ2-3 . TRBV7-8 CASSLLGQGSTDTQYF
TRBJ2-2 . TRBV25-1 CASSERSSGARTGELFF
TRBJ1-2 . TRBV19 CASRELVIPDYGYTF
TRBJ1-2 . TRBV5-1 CASSLLPDYGYTF
TRBJ2-7 . TRBV5-1 CASSLAGERYEQYF
TRBJ1-5 . TRBV20-1 CSASPLTGDNQPQHF
TRBJ1-5 . TRBV19 CASKRATGGQPQHF
TRBJ1-2 . TRBV11-2 CASTQTGGGYGYTF
TRBJ1-1 . TRBV2 CASSLGGRNTEAFF
TRBJ1-2 . TRBV3-1/TRBV3-2 CASSPYAGNDNYGYTF
TRBJ2-7 . TRBV7-2 CASNPRGVFDEQYF
TRBJ1-1 . TRBV20-1 CSATSTEAFF
TRBJ2-5 . TRBV7-2 CASSLGTRETQYF
TRBJ1-1 . TRBV11-3 CASSLGTGTNTEAFF
TRBJ2-2 . TRBV28 CASSETLAIPTGELFF
TRBJ1-5 . TRBV3-1/TRBV3-2 CASSQEGQGHQPQHF
TRBJ2-1 . TRBV5-1 CASSLETGSSYNEQFF
TRBJ2-1 . TRBV7-3 CASSQGRSEQFF
TRBJ1-4 once TRBV4-1 CASSQDPRRSATNEKLFF
TRBJ2-7 . TRBV5-8 CASSFWGGTYEQYF
TRBJ2-7 . TRBV7-2 CASSLEGLDSYEQYF
TRBJ1-1 once TRBV6-5 CASSYRGGRVNTEAFF
TRBJ1-1 once TRBV19 CATRGLNTEAFF
TRBJ2-4 . TRBV2 CASSGRLAGARGNIQYF
TRBJ1-4 . TRBV2 CASSELGQATEKLFF
TRBJ2-7 . TRBV30 CAWSVGLVTYEQYF
TRBJ2-2 . TRBV7-9 CASSPSGGDDTGELFF
TRBJ2-1 . TRBV6-4 CATNLGRTSDYNEQFF
TRBJ1-5 . TRBV6-5 CASRTRQGGNQPQHF
TRBJ1-4 . TRBV5-1 CASSSSPRGRANEKLFF
TRBJ1-5 . TRBV6-5 CASSSDGRGRVRPQHF
TRBJ2-1 . TRBV7-9 CASSSMGASREKEQFF
TRBJ1-1 . TRBV6-6 CASSYSELSMNTEAFF
TRBJ2-5 . TRBV19 CASSIVVGASGETQYF
TRBJ2-5 . TRBV21-1 CASSKGGAGGIIQETQYF
TRBJ1-2 . TRBV28 CASSLTRDRGNYGYTF
TRBJ2-2 . TRBV7-9 CASSYRGSTGELFF